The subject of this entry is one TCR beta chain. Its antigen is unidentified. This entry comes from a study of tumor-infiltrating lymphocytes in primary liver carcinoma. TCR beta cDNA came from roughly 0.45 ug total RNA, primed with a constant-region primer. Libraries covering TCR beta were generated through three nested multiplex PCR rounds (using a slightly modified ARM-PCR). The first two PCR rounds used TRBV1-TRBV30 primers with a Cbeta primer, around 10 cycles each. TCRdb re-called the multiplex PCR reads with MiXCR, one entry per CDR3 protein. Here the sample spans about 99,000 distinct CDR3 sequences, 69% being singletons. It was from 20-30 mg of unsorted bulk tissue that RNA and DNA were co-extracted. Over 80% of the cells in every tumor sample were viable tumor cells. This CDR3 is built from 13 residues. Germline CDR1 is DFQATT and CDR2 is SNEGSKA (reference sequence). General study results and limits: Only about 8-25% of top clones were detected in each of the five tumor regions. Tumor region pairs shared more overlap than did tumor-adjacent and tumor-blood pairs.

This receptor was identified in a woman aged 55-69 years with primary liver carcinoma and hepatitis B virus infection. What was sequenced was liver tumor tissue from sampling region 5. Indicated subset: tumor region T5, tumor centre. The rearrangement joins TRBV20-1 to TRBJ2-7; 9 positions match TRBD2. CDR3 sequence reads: CKARISGSYEQYF. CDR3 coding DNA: TGCAAAGCTAGAATTAGCGGGAGCTACGAGCAGTACTTC.